A selection of T cell receptor beta chains follows, all from one sample in a study of blood T cell repertoires in COVID-19. The table came from immunoSEQ multiplex PCR; TCRdb's copy has only in-frame clones and leaves some out. Among 120,000 or so clones listed, around four fifths were seen once. Sequenced: peripheral blood. The source is a man aged 60 to 69 with acute or convalescent COVID-19. Each CDR3 is given with its conserved first and last residue. A D gene is named only where the DNA matches it firmly. A row's size may be missing; if present it is once, few, many or a size class.

abundance	v_gene	d_gene	j_gene	CDR3nt	CDR3aa
.	TRBV3-1/TRBV3-2	TRBD1	TRBJ1-2	TGTGCCAGCAGCCAGGCCAGGGGGCAGGTCTATGGCTACACCTTC	CASSQARGQVYGYTF
.	TRBV11-2	TRBD2	TRBJ2-3	TGTGCCAGCAGAAAAGCGGGAGGGAATAGCGCAGATACGCAGTATTTT	CASRKAGGNSADTQYF
.	TRBV14	TRBD2	TRBJ2-1	TGTGCCAGCAGCCAAGTTAGCGGGAGTGGGTATGAGCAGTTCTTC	CASSQVSGSGYEQFF
few	TRBV5-1	TRBD1	TRBJ1-2	TGCGCCAGCAGCAAGGGACAGATTGCTAACTATGGCTACACCTTC	CASSKGQIANYGYTF
.	TRBV24-1	TRBD1	TRBJ1-5	TGTGCCACCAGTGACTCAGGGGGCTGGAGTCAGCCCCAGCATTTT	CATSDSGGWSQPQHF
.	TRBV4-2	TRBD1	TRBJ2-7	TGTGCCAGCAGCCAAAGGACAGGGCTTTGGGGTGTCTACGAGCAGTACTTC	CASSQRTGLWGVYEQYF
.	TRBV3-1/TRBV3-2	.	TRBJ2-7	TGTGCCAGCAGCCAAGAGACTGCGGCGGGATTTAACTCCTACGAGCAGTACTTC	CASSQETAAGFNSYEQYF
.	TRBV6-5	TRBD1	TRBJ2-7	TGTGCCAGCAGTCAACAGGGGGTAGGTTACGAGCAGTACTTC	CASSQQGVGYEQYF
few	TRBV19	TRBD1	TRBJ1-5	TGTGCCAGTTCCGGGACAGGGAATCAGCCCCAGCATTTT	CASSGTGNQPQHF
.	TRBV19	TRBD1	TRBJ1-1	TGTGCCAGTAGTGTCACAGGGGCCTCGAACACTGAAGCTTTCTTT	CASSVTGASNTEAFF
.	TRBV3-1/TRBV3-2	TRBD2	TRBJ2-1	TGTGCCAGCAGCCAAGTATTAGGCGGGAGGTCACGATACAATGAGCAGTTCTTC	CASSQVLGGRSRYNEQFF
once	TRBV27	TRBD2	TRBJ2-7	TGTGCCAGCAGTTGGAAGGGGGGCGGGGGGTTCTACGAGCAGTACTTC	CASSWKGGGGFYEQYF
.	TRBV3-1/TRBV3-2	TRBD1	TRBJ1-2	TGTGCCAGCAGCCAAGATTTGACAGGGAGATTTGGCTACACCTTC	CASSQDLTGRFGYTF
few	TRBV3-1/TRBV3-2	TRBD1	TRBJ1-6	TGTGCCAGCAGCCATTGGGCCGGGACAGGGGATTCACCCCTCCACTTT	CASSHWAGTGDSPLHF
.	TRBV7-9	TRBD2	TRBJ2-1	TGTGCCAGCAGCTCTTCCGGGACTAGCAATGAGCAGTTCTTC	CASSSSGTSNEQFF
few	TRBV6-9	.	TRBJ2-7	TGTGCCAGCAGTACCGGACAGTCTCCTTCCTACGAGCAGTACTTC	CASSTGQSPSYEQYF
.	TRBV7-9	TRBD2	TRBJ2-7	TGTGCCAGCAGCTTATCTAGCGGGAGACATATCGACGAGCAGTACTTC	CASSLSSGRHIDEQYF
.	TRBV18	.	TRBJ1-2	TGTGCCAGCTCACCATCAACCCCCGTCGGGGTTAACTATGGCTACACCTTC	CASSPSTPVGVNYGYTF
.	TRBV30	.	TRBJ2-3	TGTGCCTGGGGGGGCCGACGCACAGATACGCAGTATTTT	CAWGGRRTDTQYF
.	TRBV4-1	.	TRBJ1-1	TGCGCCAGCAGCCAAGATCCGGGGGGCGGCACTGAAGCTTTCTTT	CASSQDPGGGTEAFF
.	TRBV5-1	.	TRBJ1-2	TGCGCCAGCAGCTTGAGTACTGCCGGAGAGGGCTACACCTTC	CASSLSTAGEGYTF
.	TRBV9	TRBD1	TRBJ1-3	TGTGCCAGCAGCGCGTACAGGGACAGCAGCTCTGGAAACACCATATATTTT	CASSAYRDSSSGNTIYF
few	TRBV4-2	TRBD2	TRBJ2-7	TGTGCCAGCAGCCCCCGAAGCCTAGCGGGACTCCCCGCTGCCTACGAGCAGTACTTC	CASSPRSLAGLPAAYEQYF
once	TRBV6-5	.	TRBJ2-3	TGTGCCAGCAGTTACACCCCTACTAGTTCGAAAGATACGCAGTATTTT	CASSYTPTSSKDTQYF
.	TRBV29-1	TRBD1	TRBJ1-5	TGCAGCGTACGACAGGGAAACAGCGGCAATCAGCCCCAGCATTTT	CSVRQGNSGNQPQHF
.	TRBV5-1	TRBD1	TRBJ2-3	TGCGCCAGCAGCTTGGTTGGGACAGGCCCAGATACGCAGTATTTT	CASSLVGTGPDTQYF
.	TRBV6-2/TRBV6-3	.	TRBJ1-2	TGTGCCAGCAGTTACAGACCCGAAGCGGGCGGCTACACCTTC	CASSYRPEAGGYTF
.	TRBV9	TRBD2	TRBJ2-1	TGTGCCAGCAGCGACGGGGGACTAGCGGGAGTAGGGCAGTTCTTC	CASSDGGLAGVGQFF
.	TRBV19	TRBD1	TRBJ1-1	TGTGCCAGTAGTATAGGGGTCCGGGACAGGGATTTCGGATCGGCCGAAGCTTTCTTT	CASSIGVRDRDFGSAEAFF
.	TRBV9	.	TRBJ2-5	TGTGCCAGCAGCGTAGTTGAGGGAGAGACCCAGTACTTC	CASSVVEGETQYF
few	TRBV28	.	TRBJ2-1	TGTGCCAGCAGTGCCACCCCAGATTGGAATGAGCAGTTCTTC	CASSATPDWNEQFF
.	TRBV7-6	TRBD2	TRBJ2-7	TGTGCCAGCAGCCTGACTAGCGGAACTTATACGGAGCAGTACTTC	CASSLTSGTYTEQYF
.	TRBV7-8	TRBD1	TRBJ2-1	TGTGCCAGCAGCCTGGGACAGGGGGCTAAAGAGCAGTTCTTC	CASSLGQGAKEQFF
.	TRBV3-1/TRBV3-2	.	TRBJ2-1	TGTGCCAGCAGCCATTACGGGGTGAAATTCTTC	CASSHYGVKFF
.	TRBV5-1	TRBD2	TRBJ2-5	TGCGCCAGCAGCTTGGCACGACTAGCGGGAAGAGAGACCCAGTACTTC	CASSLARLAGRETQYF
once	TRBV27	.	TRBJ1-4	TGTGCCAGCAGTTTAATCGGGGACAATAGGGAAAAACTGTTTTTT	CASSLIGDNREKLFF
.	TRBV7-2	.	TRBJ1-2	TGTGCCAGCAGCGCCGGCGGGGGGCCTTTTTTTGGCTACACCTTC	CASSAGGGPFFGYTF
.	TRBV6-5	TRBD1	TRBJ1-1	TGTGCCAGCATTCGGGGACAGGGTTGGACTGAAGCTTTCTTT	CASIRGQGWTEAFF
.	TRBV6-1	.	TRBJ2-1	TGTGCCAGCACCCAACCGGGCAATGAGCAGTTCTTC	CASTQPGNEQFF
.	TRBV2	.	TRBJ1-4	TGTGCCAGCAGTGACTATGAAAAACTGTTTTTT	CASSDYEKLFF
.	TRBV6-5	TRBD1	TRBJ2-2	TGTGCCAGCAGCGGACAGGGGGCGCTTACCGGGGAGCTGTTTTTT	CASSGQGALTGELFF
.	TRBV7-9	.	TRBJ2-1	TGTGCCAGCAGCTCCCGGGACTTGTACAATGAGCAGTTCTTC	CASSSRDLYNEQFF
.	TRBV24-1	TRBD1	TRBJ2-5	TGTGCCACCAGTGATTTCGCGAAGCCCCAGACAGGGTGGAAGGAGACCCAGTACTTC	CATSDFAKPQTGWKETQYF
.	TRBV5-1	TRBD2	TRBJ2-3	TGCGCCAGCAGGGGGACTAGCGGGACTTATACGCAGTATTTT	CASRGTSGTYTQYF
.	TRBV4-1	.	TRBJ2-1	TGCGCCAGCAGCCAAGATTCGTACCCCCAAGACACCCGCGTGGATGAGCAGTTCTTC	CASSQDSYPQDTRVDEQFF
.	TRBV2	.	TRBJ2-1	TGTGCCAGCTGCACGGCTAGTCTTGGCAATGAGCAGTTCTTC	CASCTASLGNEQFF
.	TRBV7-9	.	TRBJ2-1	TGTGCCAGCAGCTCAAACAGGGCGAATGAGCAGTTCTTC	CASSSNRANEQFF
.	TRBV5-1	TRBD1	TRBJ1-1	TGCGCCAGCAGTCACGGACAGGGAAACACTGAAGCTTTCTTT	CASSHGQGNTEAFF
.	TRBV7-3	.	TRBJ2-1	TGTGCCAGCAGCCCACAGGGTCTGGTCGCCTACAATGAGCAGTTCTTC	CASSPQGLVAYNEQFF